Following are 31 T cell receptor beta chains from one sample sequenced in a study of blood T cell repertoires in COVID-19. Sequenced by immunoSEQ multiplex PCR; TCRdb stores in-frame clones only, minus some. This sample carries 250,000 or so clones, 75% to 85% of them seen once, and the ten largest clones take around 6%. The sample comprised peripheral blood. The receptor source for this set is a human donor in a cohort sampled during active COVID-19.

The chain carries TRBV10-2 and TRBJ2-1; 7 bases match TRBD1. J gave up 4 bases and V 5 bases, and 2 bases lay outside the gene matches. Per germline, CDR1 WSHSY and CDR2 SAAADI. This CDR3 contains 13 residues. This CDR3 reads CASSTDRYNEQFF. For the CDR3, the DNA is TGCGCCAGCAGTACGGACAGGTACAATGAGCAGTTCTTC.

This clone has just one count. CDR3 sequence (DNA): TGTGCCAGCAGCGTATCCGGGACTAGCTTCAATGAGCAGTTCTTC. It is translated as CASSVSGTSFNEQFF. This chain links TRBV9 with TRBJ2-1; 9 nucleotides align to TRBD2. Germline V gives CDR1 SGDLS, CDR2 YYNGEE. CDR3 size: 15 residues. V trimming: 1 base; J trimming: 6 bases; junction bases outside the gene matches: 5. Based on the CDR3 plus reference TRBV9 and TRBJ2-1, the full variable domain is DSGVTQTPKHLITATGQRVTLRCSPRSGDLSVYWYQQSLDQGLQFLIQYYNGEERAKGNILERFSAQQFPDLHSELNLSSLELGDSALYFCASSVSGTSFNEQFFGPGTRLTVL.

The chain has TRBV10-3 and TRBJ1-1; weak D call: TRBD1 (6 bases). Trimming took off 7 bases at V and 1 base at J, with 10 bases between the two ends. The CDR3 is made up of 13 amino acids. Looked up from germline, CDR1 is ENHRY and CDR2 is SYGVKD. The CDR3 region is CAITRQANTEAFF. For the CDR3, the DNA is TGTGCCATCACACGACAGGCGAACACTGAAGCTTTCTTT.

The V call is TRBV10-1, the J call TRBJ2-7; TRBD1 is a possible D gene (5 bases). CDR1 WNHNN and CDR2 SYGVQD come from the germline V gene (reference sequence). This CDR3 contains 14 residues. Trimming removed 2 bases from V and 6 bases from J, with 14 bases in between. This chain's CDR3 is CASSEESGSTEQYF. The CDR3 nucleotides read TGCGCCAGCAGTGAGGAATCAGGGTCCACCGAGCAGTACTTC.

The rearrangement joins TRBV19 to TRBJ1-5, with 7 bases identical to TRBD1. Germline V gene lookup returns CDR1 LNHDA and CDR2 SQIVND (reference sequence). The ends lost 6 bases at V and 3 bases at J; junction bases unmatched: 5. This CDR3 region has 14 residues. The CDR3, as DNA: TGTGCCAGTAGAGGGGACAGCCCCAATCAGCCCCAGCATTTT. It codes for CASRGDSPNQPQHF.

V usage is TRBV11-2 and J usage is TRBJ2-1; weak D call: TRBD2 (5 bases). Germline-derived CDR1 and CDR2 are SGHAT and FQNNGV. Deletions cut 5 bases from V and 9 bases from J, with 11 bases between. There are 12 residues in the CDR3. CDR3 nucleotides: TGTGCCAGCAGCCCCCCGCTAGCTGAGCAGTTCTTC. This encodes CASSPPLAEQFF.

This chain connects TRBV7-2 to TRBJ2-1; D possibly corresponds to TRBD1 (5 bases). This CDR3 is 15 amino acids long. CDR1 SGHTA and CDR2 FQGNSA come from the germline V gene. Trimming removed 4 bases at V and 6 bases at J, with 16 bases between. The CDR3 protein is CASSSNQGGTNEQFF. The DNA for the CDR3 is TGTGCCAGCAGCTCCAATCAGGGCGGAACCAATGAGCAGTTCTTC.

The rearrangement joins TRBV13 to TRBJ2-5; 9 bases line up with TRBD1. This CDR3 is 15 amino acids long. Germline CDR1 is PRHDT and CDR2 is FYEKMQ (reference sequence). V lost 3 bases and J lost 1; bases outside the gene matches: 3. DNA for the CDR3: TGTGCCAGCAGCTTGCCGACAGGGGGCCAAGAGACCCAGTACTTC. Residues: CASSLPTGGQETQYF. Using reference TRBV13 and TRBJ2-5 for the parts outside the CDR3, the full variable domain is AAGVIQSPRHLIKEKRETATLKCYPIPRHDTVYWYQQGPGQDPQFLISFYEKMQSDKGSIPDRFSAQQFSDYHSELNMSSLELGDSALYFCASSLPTGGQETQYFGPGTRLLVL.

This clone was counted once. The V call is TRBV5-1, the J call TRBJ1-1; 10 bases line up with TRBD1. Germline V CDR1 and CDR2: SGHRS, YFSETQ. The CDR3 runs 16 residues. Trimming removed 5 bases from V and 1 base from J; junction bases left unmatched: 8. CDR3 amino acids: CASRPRQGAQNTEAFF. DNA for the CDR3: TGCGCCAGCAGACCGAGACAGGGGGCGCAGAACACTGAAGCTTTCTTT.

The chain has TRBV20-1 and TRBJ2-7, with no clear D. The CDR3 consists of 12 residues. CDR1 and CDR2 (germline): DFQATT, SNEGSKA (reference sequence). Trimming stripped 3 bases from V and 4 bases from J, with 10 bases between. CDR3 protein: CSASDPVYEQYF. The CDR3, as DNA: TGCAGTGCTAGTGATCCTGTTTACGAGCAGTACTTC.

The chain uses TRBV18 and TRBJ1-4; TRBD1 aligns across 7 bases. The CDR3 runs 15 residues. Per germline, CDR1 KGHSH and CDR2 LQKENI. V gave up 3 bases and J gave up 7 bases; unmatched junction bases: 8. CDR3 nucleotide sequence: TGTGCCAGCTCACCGATAAGGGGGCGCGGTGAAAAACTGTTTTTT. This codes for CASSPIRGRGEKLFF.

The genes are TRBV2 and TRBJ2-5; tentative D call: TRBD1 (5 bases). V was shortened by 4 bases and J by 4 bases, with 7 bases between the two germline ends. The CDR3 is 12 amino acids. From germline, CDR1 is SNHLY and CDR2 FYNNEI. CDR3 bases: TGTGCCAGCAGTGGGGGCGTAGAGACCCAGTACTTC. Protein product: CASSGGVETQYF.

This chain uses TRBV28 with TRBJ1-5, with D unclear. Germline CDR1 reads MDHEN; CDR2 reads SYDVKM. V gave up 7 bases and J gave up 6 bases, with 22 bases separating them. CDR3 length: 16 amino acids. In nucleotides, the CDR3 is TGTGCCAGCACCCGTTTGTCGACCTCGCGGGGTCAGCCCCAGCATTTT. Translating gives CASTRLSTSRGQPQHF.

This clone was detected only a few times. The J gene is TRBJ2-1, the V gene TRBV15, with D possibly TRBD2 on 5 matching bases. Germline CDR1 and CDR2: LNHNV and YYDKDF (reference sequence). The CDR3 spans 14 residues. The V and J ends lost 0 bases and 4 bases respectively, with 7 bases between them. CDR3 DNA: TGTGCCACCAGCAGAGACAGGACTTACAATGAGCAGTTCTTC. This translates into CATSRDRTYNEQFF.

V gene TRBV24-1 combines with J gene TRBJ1-5, with a possible D match to TRBD1 (6 bases). CDR3 length: 12 amino acids. V dropped 9 bases and J dropped 5 bases, with 10 bases sitting between them. Germline CDR1 is KGHDR and CDR2 is SFDVKD. CDR3 loop: CATAEGDQPQHF. CDR3 bases: TGTGCCACCGCAGAGGGGGATCAGCCCCAGCATTTT.

Note on this clone: The same CDR3 is also encoded by other DNA sequences in this sample. The J gene is TRBJ2-7, the V gene TRBV5-6; a weak D match, TRBD2 (6 bases). Looked up from germline, CDR1 is SGHDT and CDR2 is YYEEEE. V shed 4 bases and J shed 3 bases, with 17 bases lying between them. The CDR3 spans 15 residues. The CDR3 coding sequence is TGTGCCAGCAGCCCTCAATCTAGGAGGGACTACGAGCAGTACTTC. This encodes CASSPQSRRDYEQYF.

This chain uses TRBV9 with TRBJ2-7; D gene uncertain. From germline, CDR1 is SGDLS and CDR2 YYNGEE. Deletions cut 1 base from V and 2 bases from J, with 10 bases between. This CDR3 comprises 14 residues. Written as DNA, the CDR3 is TGTGCCAGCAGCGTAAGAAGTTCTACCTACGAGCAGTACTTC. Translating it yields CASSVRSSTYEQYF.

The V and J genes are TRBV19 and TRBJ2-5; 12 nucleotides line up with TRBD1. V was clipped by 1 base and J by 4 bases; unmatched bases: 4. Germline V gene data show CDR1 as LNHDA and CDR2 as SQIVND (reference sequence). The CDR3 spans 16 residues. The CDR3 nucleotides read TGTGCCAGTAGTATAGTGGGACAGGGGGCCACAGAGACCCAGTACTTC. Translation: CASSIVGQGATETQYF.

V is TRBV2 and J is TRBJ2-7, with D possibly matching TRBD1 (6 bases). The germline CDR1 and CDR2 sequences are SNHLY and FYNNEI. The V and J ends lost 6 bases and 6 bases respectively, with 9 bases between them. This CDR3 is built from 11 residues. The DNA for the CDR3 is TGTGCCAGCAGCACAGGGACCGAGCAGTACTTC. This sequence encodes CASSTGTEQYF.

CDR3 loop: CASSLGQSADTQYF. The DNA for the CDR3 is TGTGCCAGCAGCCTAGGACAGTCAGCAGATACGCAGTATTTT. The chain recombines TRBV11-3 with TRBJ2-3; TRBD1 is a possible D gene (6 bases). The CDR3 consists of 14 residues. The V end was cut by 5 bases, the J end by 4 bases, with 13 bases between. Germline V gene data show CDR1 as SGHNT and CDR2 as YENEEA.

V gene TRBV5-1 combines with J gene TRBJ2-2; 7 nucleotides align to TRBD1. This CDR3 region has 16 residues. Germline values: CDR1 SGHRS, CDR2 YFSETQ. V trimming: 5 bases; J trimming: 6 bases; junction bases outside the gene matches: 13. The CDR3 DNA sequence: TGCGCCAGCAGATCATCCCCTCCAGGGGGACCCGGGGAGCTGTTTTTT. It is translated as CASRSSPPGGPGELFF.

DNA of the CDR3: TGCGCCAGCAGCTTGGGATCGACAGGGGCTATTGAAGCTTTCTTT. It is translated as CASSLGSTGAIEAFF. The rearrangement joins TRBV5-1 to TRBJ1-1; 8 bases align to TRBD1. V shed 0 bases and J 7 bases; nucleotides not matched to a gene: 8. Germline V gives CDR1 SGHRS, CDR2 YFSETQ. CDR3 length equals 15 residues.

The V and J genes are TRBV9 and TRBJ1-1; 10 nucleotides match TRBD1. V dropped 3 bases and J dropped 5; count of bases not matched to a gene: 4. The CDR3 totals 14 residues. CDR1 SGDLS and CDR2 YYNGEE come from the germline V gene. The CDR3 DNA reads as TGTGCCAGCAGCGACGGGACAGGGGAAACTGAAGCTTTCTTT. This gives the protein CASSDGTGETEAFF.

The CDR3 bases are TGTGCCAGCAAATATGGGACACCTAACTATGGCTACACCTTC. It codes for CASKYGTPNYGYTF. The rearrangement joins TRBV28 to TRBJ1-2; D possibly corresponds to TRBD1 (6 bases). The CDR3 consists of 14 residues. The germline gives CDR1 MDHEN, CDR2 SYDVKM. V was shortened by 7 bases and J by 0 bases, with 12 bases between the two germline ends.

This rearrangement joins TRBV6-5 to TRBJ2-7, with 9 positions matching TRBD1. Germline values: CDR1 MNHEY, CDR2 SVGAGI. This CDR3 region has 15 residues. The V gene end was trimmed by 2 bases and the J gene end by 4 bases; junction bases not matched to a gene: 6. CDR3 in DNA: TGTGCCAGCAGTTACCGCACAGGGGGCAGGTACGAGCAGTACTTC. Amino acids: CASSYRTGGRYEQYF.

J is TRBJ2-3 and V is TRBV20-1, with a tentative D call TRBD1 (5 bases). Trimming took 3 bases from V and 2 from J, leaving 12 bases between them. The CDR3 is made up of 14 amino acids. Germline loops: CDR1 DFQATT, CDR2 SNEGSKA (reference sequence). In DNA form, the CDR3 reads TGCAGTGCTAGTGGGCAGGGCCTCACAGATACGCAGTATTTT. It is translated as CSASGQGLTDTQYF.

This chain links TRBV19 with TRBJ2-1; possibly TRBD1 for D (6 bases). The length of the CDR3 is 15 residues. In germline, CDR1 is LNHDA, CDR2 SQIVND (reference sequence). Trimming pared 6 bases from V and 0 bases from J, leaving 12 bases between. CDR3 sequence: CASSGQMSSYNEQFF. The CDR3 bases are TGTGCCAGTAGCGGACAGATGAGCTCCTACAATGAGCAGTTCTTC.

Only one count was recorded for this clone. The chain links TRBV5-8 to TRBJ1-1; 8 bases map to TRBD1. Germline CDR1 and CDR2: SGHTS and YDEGEE. The length of the CDR3 is 15 residues. The ends lost 3 bases at V and 6 bases at J; junction bases unmatched: 10. In nucleotides, the CDR3 is TGTGCCAGCAGCTGGGACAGGATTCAAGTCGCTGAAGCTTTCTTT. Translating gives CASSWDRIQVAEAFF.

This clone was counted a single time. It is unclear where the CDR3 begins or ends on the DNA, so no DNA is shown, and the CDR3 is as TCRdb lists it. This sequence joins TRBV6-1 and TRBJ2-7; no DNA check was done on the table's D call, TRBD2. Germline CDR1 reads MNHNS; CDR2 reads SASEGT. The CDR3 extends over 15 residues, inclusive of both ends. The CDR3: CASSDFGEGSYEQYF.

This clone appeared a single time. The CDR3 DNA sequence: TGTGCCAGCAGGGACAGCTATAGCAATCAGCCCCAGCATTTT. Its protein is CASRDSYSNQPQHF. The chain joins TRBV28 to TRBJ1-5, with D tentatively TRBD1 (6 bases). The CDR3 runs 14 residues. V gave up 6 bases and J gave up 0 bases, with 9 bases separating them. Per the germline V gene, CDR1 is MDHEN and CDR2 is SYDVKM.

The CDR3: CASSYGTSGILTGELFF. DNA for the CDR3: TGTGCCAGCAGCTATGGGACTAGCGGGATCCTCACCGGGGAGCTGTTTTTT. The rearrangement joins TRBV5-4 to TRBJ2-2; TRBD2 matches at 13 bases. The V gene's germline CDR1 is SGHNT and CDR2 YYREEE (reference sequence). The V and J ends lost 3 bases and 4 bases, in that order; junction bases with no gene match: 6. The CDR3 consists of 17 residues.